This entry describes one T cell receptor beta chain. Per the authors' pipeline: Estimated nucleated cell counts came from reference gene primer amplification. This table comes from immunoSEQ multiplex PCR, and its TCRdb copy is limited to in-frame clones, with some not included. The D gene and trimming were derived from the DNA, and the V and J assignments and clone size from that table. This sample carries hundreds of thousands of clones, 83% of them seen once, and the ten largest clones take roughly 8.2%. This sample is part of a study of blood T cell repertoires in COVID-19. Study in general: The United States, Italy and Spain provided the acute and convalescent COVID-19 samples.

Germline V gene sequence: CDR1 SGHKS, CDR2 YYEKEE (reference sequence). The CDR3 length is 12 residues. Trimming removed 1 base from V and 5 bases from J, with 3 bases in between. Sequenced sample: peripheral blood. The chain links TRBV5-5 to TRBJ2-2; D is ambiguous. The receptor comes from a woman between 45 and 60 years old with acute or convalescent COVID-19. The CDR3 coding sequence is TGTGCCAGCAGCTTGCAAACCGGGGAGCTGTTTTTT. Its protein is CASSLQTGELFF.